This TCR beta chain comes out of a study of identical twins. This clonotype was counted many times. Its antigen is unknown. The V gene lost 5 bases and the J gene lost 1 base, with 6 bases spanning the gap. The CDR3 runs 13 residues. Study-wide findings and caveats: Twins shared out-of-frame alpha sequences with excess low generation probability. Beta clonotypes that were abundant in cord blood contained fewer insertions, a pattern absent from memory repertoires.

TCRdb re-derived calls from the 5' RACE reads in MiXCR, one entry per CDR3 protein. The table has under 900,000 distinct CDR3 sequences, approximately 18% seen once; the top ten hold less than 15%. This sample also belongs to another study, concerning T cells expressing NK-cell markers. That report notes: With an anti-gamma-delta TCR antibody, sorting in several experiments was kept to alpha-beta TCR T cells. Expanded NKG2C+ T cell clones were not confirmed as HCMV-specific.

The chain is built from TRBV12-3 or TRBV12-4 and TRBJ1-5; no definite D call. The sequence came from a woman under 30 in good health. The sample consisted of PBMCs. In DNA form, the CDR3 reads TGTGCCAGCAGTCCAAGGAGCAATCAGCCCCAGCATTTT. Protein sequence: CASSPRSNQPQHF.